This T cell receptor beta chain stems from a study of shared clonotypes between healthy human individuals. The naive CD8 population came from CD45RO-negative cells selected for CCR7, without terminally differentiated effector memory CD45RA+ cells. General study results and limits: Donors were few, which limited the genetic and exposure-history diversity represented.

Unmatched junction bases numbered 5, after V lost 6 bases and J lost 4 bases. Looked up from germline, CDR1 is SGHVS and CDR2 is FQNEAQ. This CDR3 is 14 amino acids long. Assay used: immunoSEQ multiplex PCR; TCRdb lists only in-frame clones, some missing. The sample records about 2.2 million clones, 93% being singletons. A remark on this clone: Its target is unknown.

The clonotype was recovered from a man younger than 35 in good health. Some clones in this sample may be carry-over from other donors' samples. The chain joins TRBV7-8 to TRBJ1-1; 10 bases are shared with TRBD1. Material for sequencing was naive CD8+ T cells from PBMCs. The CDR3 reads CASRTTGGFTEAFF. The CDR3 coding sequence is TGTGCCAGCAGAACGACAGGGGGCTTCACTGAAGCTTTCTTT. The variable domain in full, completed from reference TRBV7-8 and TRBJ1-1, reads GAGVSQSPRYKVAKRGQDVALRCDPISGHVSLFWYQQALGQGPEFLTYFQNEAQLDKSGLPSDRFFAERPEGSVSTLKIQRTQQEDSAVYLCASRTTGGFTEAFFGQGTRLTVV.